The rows below give T cell receptor beta chains drawn from one sample of a study of shared clonotypes between healthy human individuals. This table comes from immunoSEQ multiplex PCR, and its TCRdb copy is limited to in-frame clones, with some not included. The sample shows about 2.4 million clones, 93% of them seen only once. The source material was naive CD4+ T cells from PBMCs. Receptors were obtained from a man younger than 35 in good health. Some clones in this sample may be carry-over from other donors' samples. CDR3s leave out the opening cysteine and the closing phenylalanine or tryptophan. The order of the fields is J gene, V gene, CDR3 protein.

>TRBJ1-1|TRBV7-2
ASSEQGGTEAF
>TRBJ1-5|TRBV7-2
ASSPRAGDRAQPQH
>TRBJ2-1|TRBV4-1
ASSQRLGQSFNEQF
>TRBJ2-1|TRBV5-1
ASSLDGLINEQF
>TRBJ1-2|TRBV7-9
ASSSNREYYGYT
>TRBJ2-1|TRBV7-2
ASSLAGTGEGDEQF
>TRBJ2-7|TRBV27
ASSLRQGGQNYEQY
>TRBJ2-5|TRBV7-9
ASSLGYMAQETQY
>TRBJ1-2|TRBV5-6
ASSLGDRSYGYT
>TRBJ2-1|TRBV5-5
ASSSHRMGQLGIGEQF
>TRBJ2-7|TRBV28
AWGQGEDYEQY
>TRBJ2-1|TRBV6-5
ASSSGLAGGQSEQF
>TRBJ1-1|TRBV15
ATSRGLSAMNTEAF
>TRBJ2-7|TRBV9
ASSAGGTSGSYEQY
>TRBJ2-7|TRBV10-1
ASKSGGGLEAYEQY
>TRBJ2-5|TRBV18
ASSPPRSGGSLRETQY
>TRBJ2-7|TRBV28
ASSLGPRRIPYEQY
>TRBJ2-1|TRBV5-4
ASSLALRSEQF
>TRBJ1-2|TRBV5-4
ASSLDRANYGYT
>TRBJ1-2|TRBV10-3
AISGTPYGYT
>-|TRBV10-3
ATRGTVNTGELF
>TRBJ1-3|TRBV9
ASSVDGGRVGNTIY
>TRBJ2-7|TRBV5-1
ASSDGSGGHDEQY
>TRBJ2-2|TRBV5-3
ARSLAGGTANTGELF
>TRBJ1-6|TRBV28
ASSRTTYNSPLH
>TRBJ2-5|TRBV7-9
ASSDPWDSQETQY
>TRBJ2-7|TRBV29-1
SVSGAGFEQY
>TRBJ2-2|TRBV5-1
ASSLEARRQLLANTGELF
>TRBJ1-2|TRBV5-6
ASSLDRGYSDT
>TRBJ2-1|TRBV2
ASSGPSGRGGEQF